This T cell receptor beta chain was documented in a study of cytomegalovirus exposure and HLA in healthy donors. TCRdb's table, derived via immunoSEQ multiplex PCR, lists solely in-frame clones and lacks some. Of about 110,000 clones in the sample, 85% to 90% were seen once. J gave up 4 bases and V 4 bases, and 6 bases lay outside the gene matches. Germline-derived CDR1 and CDR2 are SEHNR and FQNEAQ (reference sequence). CDR3 length equals 15 residues. V gene TRBV7-9 combines with J gene TRBJ1-4; 7 positions agree with TRBD1. This TCR was sampled from a woman aged 18-29 years in good health and CMV-seronegative. The sequenced material came from PBMCs. The chain's CDR3 is CASSWGQSDNEKLFF. The CDR3 DNA reads as TGTGCCAGCAGCTGGGGACAGTCGGATAATGAAAAACTGTTTTTT.